This note documents a single T cell receptor (beta chain) sequence. Its antigen remains unknown. The data stem from a study of shared clonotypes between healthy human individuals. Findings and caveats of the study: The four-donor shared clonotypes exceeded non-shared clonotypes in generation probability, with non-shared ones scoring lower.

CD8 cells classed as naive were CD45RO-negative and positively selected for CCR7, excluding terminally differentiated effector memory CD45RA+ cells. Those who donated, Caucasian adults without exception, all lived in Nashville, Tennessee. At deep level, the assay was performed. This table comes from immunoSEQ multiplex PCR, and its TCRdb copy is limited to in-frame clones, with some not included. The data hold about 590,000 clones, with just under 97% observed a single time. Looked up from germline, CDR1 is SGHNT and CDR2 is YYREEE (reference sequence). The V gene lost 8 bases and the J gene lost 1 base, with 16 bases spanning the gap. The CDR3 is made up of 14 amino acids.

The sequencing sample was made of naive CD8+ T cells sorted from blood. The chain couples TRBV5-4 to TRBJ2-7; D assignment may be TRBD1 or TRBD2 (5 bases each). This TCR came from a woman in her thirties in good health. The CDR3: CASGGGTESYEQYF. In nucleotides, the CDR3 is TGTGCCAGTGGGGGTGGTACGGAATCCTACGAGCAGTACTTC.